The rows below give T cell receptor beta chains drawn from one sample of a study of T cell responses to AZD1222 COVID-19 vaccine. Data came from immunoSEQ multiplex PCR; TCRdb stores just in-frame clones and leaves some out. The profile covers 250,000 to 300,000 clones, with 94% appearing a single time and roughly 0.51% taken by the ten largest. The sequences come from peripheral blood, collected 28 days after the second AZD1222 dose. Every receptor here comes from an adult who received the AZD1222 COVID-19 vaccine. Both conserved end residues are part of each CDR3. Fields, in order: V gene, CDR3 length, D gene, clone size, J gene, CDR3 DNA, CDR3 protein. The D gene is left open where the match is weak. Expanded clones are given a class, and other clones once, few, many or no size at all.

v_gene: TRBV15
len: 15
d_gene: TRBD1
abundance: .
j_gene: TRBJ2-1
CDR3nt: TGTGCCACCAGCAGAGATTGGACAGGGAGGTTTGAGCAGTTCTTC
CDR3aa: CATSRDWTGRFEQFF

v_gene: TRBV5-1
len: 16
d_gene: .
abundance: .
j_gene: TRBJ1-1
CDR3nt: TGCGCCAGCAGCTTGGATGGCAGGGTTGCACCCACTGAAGCTTTCTTT
CDR3aa: CASSLDGRVAPTEAFF

v_gene: TRBV12-3/TRBV12-4
len: 13
d_gene: .
abundance: .
j_gene: TRBJ1-1
CDR3nt: TGTGCCAGCAGCCCATACAGTTACACTGAAGCTTTCTTT
CDR3aa: CASSPYSYTEAFF

v_gene: TRBV28
len: 12
d_gene: .
abundance: once
j_gene: TRBJ1-5
CDR3nt: TGTGCCAGCAGTTCCCTGAGGCAGCCCCAGCATTTT
CDR3aa: CASSSLRQPQHF

v_gene: TRBV28
len: 15
d_gene: .
abundance: .
j_gene: TRBJ1-2
CDR3nt: TGTGCCAGCAGTCCAAATAAATCCCCTAACTATGGCTACACCTTC
CDR3aa: CASSPNKSPNYGYTF

v_gene: TRBV18
len: 15
d_gene: .
abundance: .
j_gene: TRBJ2-5
CDR3nt: TGTGCCAGCTCTTCCCGACAGATCCATCAAGAGACCCAGTACTTC
CDR3aa: CASSSRQIHQETQYF

v_gene: TRBV5-4
len: 16
d_gene: TRBD1
abundance: .
j_gene: TRBJ2-2
CDR3nt: TGTGCCAGCAGCTTGGGGACAGGGGCTAACACCGGGGAGCTGTTTTTT
CDR3aa: CASSLGTGANTGELFF

v_gene: TRBV28
len: 12
d_gene: .
abundance: .
j_gene: TRBJ1-1
CDR3nt: TGTGCCAGCAGTACAGTGTACACTGAAGCTTTCTTT
CDR3aa: CASSTVYTEAFF

v_gene: TRBV7-7
len: 17
d_gene: TRBD1
abundance: .
j_gene: TRBJ1-5
CDR3nt: TGTGCCAGCAGCCCCGGACAGGGACTCTTTAGCAATCAGCCCCAGCATTTT
CDR3aa: CASSPGQGLFSNQPQHF

v_gene: TRBV28
len: 12
d_gene: TRBD1
abundance: .
j_gene: TRBJ1-2
CDR3nt: TGTGCCACCCGAAGCGCAGGGGGAAGCTACACCTTC
CDR3aa: CATRSAGGSYTF

v_gene: TRBV15
len: 15
d_gene: .
abundance: .
j_gene: TRBJ1-5
CDR3nt: TGTGCCACCAGCAGAAGCAGGAGAAGGGATCAGCCCCAGCATTTT
CDR3aa: CATSRSRRRDQPQHF

v_gene: TRBV19
len: 15
d_gene: .
abundance: .
j_gene: TRBJ2-1
CDR3nt: TGTGCCAGTAGACCCGACGGTAGCTCCTACAATGAGCAGTTCTTC
CDR3aa: CASRPDGSSYNEQFF

v_gene: TRBV21-1
len: 13
d_gene: .
abundance: .
j_gene: TRBJ2-7
CDR3nt: TGTGCCAGCAGAGGGGTCTGTCCTTACGAGCAGTACTTC
CDR3aa: CASRGVCPYEQYF

v_gene: TRBV7-6
len: 17
d_gene: TRBD2
abundance: .
j_gene: TRBJ2-1
CDR3nt: TGTGCCAGCACTCCAAAATGGCGGGAGGCCTCCTACAATGAGCAGTTCTTC
CDR3aa: CASTPKWREASYNEQFF

v_gene: TRBV28
len: 14
d_gene: TRBD1
abundance: .
j_gene: TRBJ1-5
CDR3nt: TGTGCCAGCAGTTCACAGGGGAGCAATCAGCCCCAGCATTTT
CDR3aa: CASSSQGSNQPQHF

v_gene: TRBV2
len: 16
d_gene: .
abundance: .
j_gene: TRBJ1-3
CDR3nt: TGTGCCAGCGACGACACTAACAGGGACTCTGGAAACACCATATATTTT
CDR3aa: CASDDTNRDSGNTIYF

v_gene: TRBV27
len: 14
d_gene: .
abundance: .
j_gene: TRBJ1-3
CDR3nt: TGTGCCAGCAGGAGCGCAGGCTCTGGAAACACCATATATTTT
CDR3aa: CASRSAGSGNTIYF